The TCR beta chain under discussion was sequenced for a study of human T cells and chemical hapten exposure. MiXCR, run by TCRdb on the RACE reads, gives a single entry per CDR3 protein. The table shows approximately 100,000 distinct CDR3 sequences, with 9% to 9.5% occurring only once. Time point denoted: patch test 2, 6 weeks after DPC sensitization. The treatment denotes: therapeutic diphenylcyclopropenone sensitization with weekly scalp DPC. Trimming took 11 bases from V and 3 from J, leaving 15 bases between them. CDR1 and CDR2 from the germline V gene are SNHLY and FYNNEI. The CDR3 is 13 residues long. This clonotype was seen ten or more times.

The origin of this receptor is a woman aged 40 to 55 with alopecia areata. Some clones in this sample may be carry-over from other donors' samples. The genes are TRBV2 and TRBJ2-3; tentative D call: TRBD2 (6 bases). Source: whole blood, taken in connection with sensitization to the hapten diphenylcyclopropenone (DPC). In DNA, the CDR3 is TGTGCCGGCGGGGTGGCTAAGACAGATACGCAGTATTTT. Its protein product is CAGGVAKTDTQYF.